Listed here are 17 T cell receptor beta chains from one sample, sequenced in a study of blood T cell repertoires in COVID-19. Libraries were prepared by immunoSEQ multiplex PCR; TCRdb keeps only in-frame clonotypes and omits some of them. The sample has 200,000 to 300,000 clones, nearly 85% seen once. The sample comprised peripheral blood. Every receptor here comes from a human donor in a cohort sampled during active COVID-19.

V gene TRBV10-1 combines with J gene TRBJ2-7; D might be TRBD1 (6 bases). The CDR3 is 16 residues long. V lost 0 bases, J lost 5 bases, and 17 bases lay in between. Germline CDR1 and CDR2: WNHNN and SYGVQD (reference sequence). CDR3 nucleotides: TGCGCCAGCAGTGAGTCAATAAGGGACACCGGCGACGAGCAGTACTTC. Protein product: CASSESIRDTGDEQYF.

The chain couples TRBV3-1 (or the pseudogene TRBV3-2) to TRBJ1-4, with 7 bases that match TRBD1. V shed 4 bases and J 5 bases; nucleotides not matched to a gene: 4. This CDR3 has 14 amino acids. Per germline, CDR1 LGHDT and CDR2 YNNKEL (reference sequence). CDR3 in DNA: TGTGCCAGCAGCCGGGACAGCTTGAATGAAAAACTGTTTTTT. Translated: CASSRDSLNEKLFF.

The gene calls are TRBV5-1 and TRBJ2-3; TRBD1 might be the D (5 bases). There are 14 residues in the CDR3. The germline V and J ends were trimmed by 1 base and 2 bases, with 8 bases remaining between them. Germline V lookup: CDR1 SGHRS, CDR2 YFSETQ. CDR3 bases: TGCGCCAGCAGCTTGTGGGGCCCCACAGATACGCAGTATTTT. It specifies CASSLWGPTDTQYF. The full variable domain, completed using reference TRBV5-1 and TRBJ2-3, is KAGVTQTPRYLIKTRGQQVTLSCSPISGHRSVSWYQQTPGQGLQFLFEYFSETQRNKGNFPGRFSGRQFSNSRSEMNVSTLELGDSALYLCASSLWGPTDTQYFGPGTRLTVL.

V and J are TRBV3-1 (or the pseudogene TRBV3-2) and TRBJ2-1, with 13 positions matching TRBD2. CDR1 is LGHDT and CDR2 is YNNKEL in the germline V gene (reference sequence). The CDR3 consists of 17 residues. V gave up 1 base and J gave up 10 bases; unmatched junction bases: 10. In nucleotides, the CDR3 is TGTGCCAGCAGCCAAGCCCCACTAGCGGGAGGGCCAAAGGAGCAGTTCTTC. Translation: CASSQAPLAGGPKEQFF.

V is TRBV29-1 and J is TRBJ2-7, with a weak D call TRBD1 (6 bases). The CDR3 sequence is 15 residues long. Looked up from germline, CDR1 is SQVTM and CDR2 is ANQGSEA. V lost 1 base, J lost 6 bases, and 19 bases lay in between. DNA of the CDR3: TGCAGCGTTGAAGGTGCAGGGCCAGGGGTCCGCGAGCAGTACTTC. Protein: CSVEGAGPGVREQYF.

The table lists this clone with a few counts. The chain carries TRBV6-5 and TRBJ2-5, with TRBD1 matching 7 bases. The CDR3 contains 13 residues. J gave up 3 bases and V 2 bases, and 0 bases lay outside the gene matches. The germline V gene encodes CDR1 MNHEY and CDR2 SVGAGI. The CDR3 protein is CASSYDREETQYF. The CDR3 DNA sequence: TGTGCCAGCAGTTACGACAGGGAAGAGACCCAGTACTTC.

The V call is TRBV6-6, the J call TRBJ2-1, with 8 bases identical to TRBD2. V lost 7 bases and J lost 4; bases outside the gene matches: 6. CDR1 and CDR2 from the germline V gene are MNHNY and SVGAGI (reference sequence). This CDR3 is built from 14 residues. Here the CDR3 DNA reads TGTGCCAGCATCCCCGGGGGGGGATACAATGAGCAGTTCTTC. Protein product: CASIPGGGYNEQFF.

The V call is TRBV27, the J call TRBJ1-5, with D perhaps TRBD1 (6 bases). The CDR3 consists of 13 residues. Trimming shortened V by 6 bases and J by 2 bases, and 8 bases separated the two germline ends. Germline V gene lookup returns CDR1 MNHEY and CDR2 SMNVEV (reference sequence). CDR3 sequence: CASSDRRNQPQHF. The CDR3 nucleotides are TGTGCCAGCAGCGACAGGCGCAATCAGCCCCAGCATTTT.

This chain uses TRBV19 with TRBJ2-5; TRBD2 is a possible D gene (6 bases). CDR3 length: 14 residues. Germline V gene lookup returns CDR1 LNHDA and CDR2 SQIVND (reference sequence). Trimming took 10 bases from V and 5 from J, leaving 20 bases between them. The CDR3 protein is CATRGRGNDETQYF. The DNA of the CDR3 is TGTGCCACTAGGGGACGGGGGAACGACGAGACCCAGTACTTC.

The chain employs TRBV5-5 and TRBJ2-5; 8 nucleotides align to TRBD2. The germline gives CDR1 SGHKS, CDR2 YYEKEE (reference sequence). The CDR3 runs 14 residues. After removal of 5 bases from V and 4 bases from J, the junction contained 7 bases not matched to a gene. The CDR3 loop is CASSSGTRRETQYF. The CDR3 DNA follows: TGTGCCAGCAGTTCCGGGACTAGGAGAGAGACCCAGTACTTC.

The chain carries TRBV27 and TRBJ1-2; possibly TRBD1 for D (5 bases). Germline CDR1 is MNHEY and CDR2 is SMNVEV (reference sequence). The length of the CDR3 is 14 residues. Trimming removed 0 bases from V and 4 bases from J, with 9 bases in between. CDR3 bases: TGTGCCAGCAGTTTATCTGGGGCAAGCTATGGCTACACCTTC. Residues: CASSLSGASYGYTF.

V usage is TRBV18 and J usage is TRBJ1-2; 9 positions agree with TRBD1. V dropped 3 bases and J dropped 9; count of bases not matched to a gene: 8. The germline CDR1 and CDR2 sequences are KGHSH and LQKENI. This CDR3 has 14 amino acids. The CDR3 region is CASSPPGQGGSYTF. As DNA, the CDR3 is TGTGCCAGCTCACCTCCGGGACAGGGAGGAAGCTACACCTTC.

Worth noting for this clone: The same CDR3 is also encoded by other DNA sequences in this sample. The chain employs TRBV6-5 and TRBJ1-2; no reliable D call. The CDR3 spans 14 residues. The V end lost 0 bases, the J end lost 1 base, and 6 bases lay between the germline ends. The germline V gene encodes CDR1 MNHEY and CDR2 SVGAGI. The DNA for the CDR3 is TGTGCCAGCAGTTACTCAGGCGGTAACTATGGCTACACCTTC. Its translation is CASSYSGGNYGYTF.

This clone is a singleton in its sample. This chain joins TRBV6-5 and TRBJ2-7; 12 positions agree with TRBD2. With 5 bases clipped from V and 0 bases from J, the junction kept 2 bases outside the gene matches. The CDR3 contains 15 residues. The germline V gene has CDR1 MNHEY and CDR2 SVGAGI. Here the CDR3 reads CASSQTSGSSYEQYF. The CDR3 bases are TGTGCCAGCAGTCAGACTAGCGGGAGCTCCTACGAGCAGTACTTC.

The V call is TRBV5-1, the J call TRBJ1-2, with TRBD1 matching 7 bases. The CDR3 runs to 13 residues. Germline CDR1 reads SGHRS; CDR2 reads YFSETQ. With 2 bases clipped from V and 8 bases from J, the junction kept 6 bases outside the gene matches. This CDR3 is CASSFSQGEGYTF. CDR3 nucleotide sequence: TGCGCCAGCAGCTTTAGCCAGGGGGAAGGCTACACCTTC.

The chain joins TRBV6-7 to TRBJ2-2; 7 bases agree with TRBD2. TRBV6-7 is labeled an ORF, and its function is uncertain. The CDR3 has 16 amino acids. Trimming cost V 7 bases and J 8 bases; bases outside gene matches: 16. The CDR3 DNA reads as TGTGCCAGCACCGACGGACTAGACCCCGGCGGGGGGGAGCTGTTTTTT. This translates into CASTDGLDPGGGELFF.

The chain links TRBV27 to TRBJ2-3; D might be TRBD2 (5 bases). V lost 5 bases, J lost 0 bases, and 12 bases lay in between. Germline V lookup: CDR1 MNHEY, CDR2 SMNVEV (reference sequence). The CDR3 is 15 residues long. Here the CDR3 DNA reads TGTGCCAGCAGTCCCTGGGAGACTAGCACAGATACGCAGTATTTT. It is translated as CASSPWETSTDTQYF.